One sample yielded the 15 T cell receptor beta chains listed below, sequenced in a study of CD8 T cells in Susac syndrome. Random hexamers were used to reverse transcribe the RNA input (roughly 0.5 to 1 ug). TCRdb re-derived calls from the immunoSEQ multiplex PCR reads in MiXCR, one entry per CDR3 protein. The table has approximately 200,000 distinct CDR3 sequences, roughly 94% seen once. What was sequenced was CD4+ T cells from PBMCs. The source of these receptors is a human donor with multiple sclerosis.

V and J are TRBV20-1 and TRBJ2-1; 8 bases align to TRBD2. The CDR3 consists of 15 residues. Germline CDR1 DFQATT, CDR2 SNEGSKA (reference sequence). The J segment lost 8 bases and the V segment lost 4 bases, leaving 13 bases of the junction unmatched. CDR3 sequence (DNA): TGCAGTGCTATTTTCCTTGGCGGGGGGTTTGATGAGCAGTTCTTC. It encodes CSAIFLGGGFDEQFF.

The chain uses TRBV10-3 and TRBJ1-5, with 11 bases aligning to TRBD1. Germline V gene sequence: CDR1 ENHRY, CDR2 SYGVKD. The CDR3 length is 12 residues. V gave up 8 bases and J gave up 6 bases; unmatched junction bases: 0. The CDR3 DNA follows: TGTGCCATCGGGACAGGGGGTCAGCCCCAGCATTTT. This encodes CAIGTGGQPQHF.

V is TRBV18 and J is TRBJ2-7; weak D call: TRBD2 (6 bases). The V gene lost 0 bases and the J gene lost 8 bases, with 17 bases spanning the gap. The CDR3 is 15 residues long. The germline V gene encodes CDR1 KGHSH and CDR2 LQKENI. CDR3 DNA: TGTGCCAGCTCACCACCGGGTAGCGGTCAGCTCCAGCAGTACTTC. Translation gives CASSPPGSGQLQQYF.

The chain uses TRBV4-2 and TRBJ2-1; TRBD2 matches 10 bases. The V and J ends lost 3 bases and 4 bases, in that order; junction bases with no gene match: 9. The CDR3 contains 17 residues. Germline CDR1 and CDR2: LGHNA and YNFKEQ. The CDR3 reads CASSQPTASGGYNEQFF. The CDR3 DNA follows: TGTGCCAGCAGCCAGCCCACAGCTAGCGGGGGTTACAATGAGCAGTTCTTC.

This sequence joins TRBV18 and TRBJ2-7; TRBD1 is a possible D gene (5 bases). V shed 3 bases and J shed 2 bases, with 11 bases lying between them. This CDR3 comprises 14 residues. CDR1 KGHSH and CDR2 LQKENI come from the germline V gene. The CDR3 nucleotides are TGTGCCAGCTCACCTGCAGGGTTCCCCTACGAGCAGTACTTC. This codes for CASSPAGFPYEQYF.

The chain uses TRBV7-2 and TRBJ2-2; perhaps D is TRBD1 or TRBD2 (7 bases each). The germline V and J ends were trimmed by 5 bases and 5 bases, with 18 bases remaining between them. The CDR3 runs to 16 residues. Germline V CDR1 and CDR2: SGHTA, FQGNSA. CDR3 amino acids: CASSPGGGAGTGELFF. The CDR3 bases are TGTGCCAGCAGCCCAGGGGGAGGGGCTGGAACCGGGGAGCTGTTTTTT.

The chain carries TRBV29-1 and TRBJ2-1; D remains unclear. V was shortened by 2 bases and J by 10 bases, with 6 bases between the two germline ends. Germline CDR1 SQVTM, CDR2 ANQGSEA. The CDR3 runs to 10 residues. The CDR3 protein is CSVESPEQFF. CDR3 DNA sequence: TGCAGCGTTGAATCCCCAGAGCAGTTCTTC.

This clonotype was detected a few times. The CDR3 region has the DNA TGTGCCAGCAGTCCGACCGGGGGCAATCAGCCCCAGCATTTT. This translates into CASSPTGGNQPQHF. The chain is built from TRBV14 and TRBJ1-5; D is unresolved. The ends were cut back, 6 bases at V and 2 bases at J, with 11 bases in the middle. CDR1 and CDR2 (germline): SGHDN, FVKESK. The CDR3 consists of 14 residues.

This chain connects TRBV6-2 or TRBV6-3 to TRBJ2-3; D is unclear. V was cut by 5 bases and J by 2 bases, with 11 bases left in between. The CDR3 is 14 residues long. CDR1 is MNHEY, CDR2 SVGEGT, per germline. The CDR3 nucleotides are TGTGCCAGCAGTAGACACCTCACCACAGATACGCAGTATTTT. It encodes CASSRHLTTDTQYF.

The chain employs TRBV30 and TRBJ2-3; D not resolved. V dropped 4 bases and J dropped 2 bases, with 13 bases sitting between them. This CDR3 spans 14 amino acids. From germline, CDR1 is GTSNPN and CDR2 SVGIG (reference sequence). The CDR3 here is CAWNRRLDTDTQYF. The CDR3 DNA sequence: TGTGCCTGGAATCGGCGGCTCGACACAGATACGCAGTATTTT. The full variable domain, rest sourced from reference TRBV30 and TRBJ2-3, is SQTIHQWPATLVQPVGSPLSLECTVEGTSNPNLYWYRQAAGRGLQLLFYSVGIGQISSEVPQNLSASRPQDRQFILSSKKLLLSDSGFYLCAWNRRLDTDTQYFGPGTRLTVL.

This chain connects TRBV6-6 to TRBJ1-5, with 7 positions matching TRBD1. Germline V gene data show CDR1 as MNHNY and CDR2 as SVGAGI (reference sequence). The CDR3 is 15 residues long. V trimming: 2 bases; J trimming: 2 bases; junction bases outside the gene matches: 3. In nucleotides, the CDR3 is TGTGCCAGCAGTTACAGTGACAGGGGCAATCAGCCCCAGCATTTT. It encodes CASSYSDRGNQPQHF.

This clonotype was counted a single time. V and J are TRBV11-1 and TRBJ2-5; possibly TRBD1 or TRBD2 for D (5 bases each). V lost 5 bases to trimming and J lost 2 bases, with 15 bases between them. The CDR3 length is 15 residues. In germline, CDR1 is SGHAT, CDR2 FQDESV (reference sequence). In DNA, the CDR3 is TGTGCCAGCAGCCCTGATGGGACGGGACAAGAGACCCAGTACTTC. Amino acid sequence: CASSPDGTGQETQYF.

This chain connects TRBV29-1 to TRBJ2-3, with D perhaps TRBD2 (5 bases). The V end was cut by 6 bases, the J end by 2 bases, with 15 bases between. Germline V gives CDR1 SQVTM, CDR2 ANQGSEA. The CDR3 totals 14 residues. The CDR3 spells CSVLGPLATDTQYF. The CDR3 region has the DNA TGCAGCGTACTAGGGCCCTTAGCCACAGATACGCAGTATTTT.

The CDR3: CASGGTAAYEQYF. The CDR3 nucleotides are TGTGCCAGCGGCGGGACAGCAGCCTACGAGCAGTACTTC. V and J are TRBV6-5 and TRBJ2-7; D perhaps matches TRBD1 (7 bases). This CDR3 comprises 13 residues. Between the trimmed V and J ends, which lost 8 bases and 2 bases, there was a span of 13 bases. Looked up from germline, CDR1 is MNHEY and CDR2 is SVGAGI.

V usage is TRBV29-1 and J usage is TRBJ1-5, with no clear D. CDR3 length: 14 amino acids. Trimming took off 5 bases at V and 4 bases at J, with 15 bases between the two ends. Germline values: CDR1 SQVTM, CDR2 ANQGSEA. CDR3 sequence: CSVTTPPENQPQHF. Written as DNA, the CDR3 is TGCAGCGTTACGACCCCTCCGGAAAATCAGCCCCAGCATTTT.